The 23 T cell receptor beta chains presented below share a single source sample, sequenced in a study of patients and donors after allogeneic stem cell transplantation. TCRdb reprocessed the RT-PCR reads via MiXCR and lists one record per CDR3 protein. The sample includes approximately 99,000 distinct CDR3 sequences, around 36% of them seen just once. The material sequenced was blood, either unsorted or a sorted T cell fraction (not recorded which). The origin of the receptors is a human donor who was either an allogeneic HSCT recipient or a stem cell or donor lymphocyte infusion donor (not recorded which). It is not recorded whose cells these are; they may come from a transplant donor.

Only a few counts were recorded for this clonotype. The chain uses TRBV12-3 or TRBV12-4 and TRBJ1-2; 8 bases fit TRBD1. The CDR3 sequence is 12 residues long. Losses at the gene ends were 3 bases for V and 10 bases for J; bases not matched to a gene: 4. This CDR3 reads CASSLGQALYTF. The CDR3, as DNA: TGTGCCAGCAGTTTGGGACAGGCCCTCTACACCTTC.

The V call is TRBV28, the J call TRBJ1-2; tentatively, D is TRBD1 (6 bases). Germline V gene sequence: CDR1 MDHEN, CDR2 SYDVKM. The CDR3 runs to 13 residues. V dropped 7 bases and J dropped 7 bases, with 16 bases sitting between them. The CDR3 spells CASTSPGAGGYTF. The DNA for the CDR3 is TGTGCCAGCACCTCACCGGGGGCTGGTGGCTACACCTTC.

This clonotype was seen only a few times. The V gene is TRBV6-6, the J gene TRBJ1-4, with TRBD1 identical over 7 bases. The CDR3 is 14 amino acids. Germline lookup yields CDR1 MNHNY and CDR2 SVGAGI (reference sequence). Trimming removed 5 bases from V and 4 bases from J; junction bases left unmatched: 4. The CDR3: CASSPGTVNEKLFF. The CDR3 bases are TGTGCCAGCAGTCCCGGGACAGTTAATGAAAAACTGTTTTTT.

CDR3 DNA sequence: TGTGCCAGCGTCAGGGAAAGAGCTTTCTTT. It is translated as CASVRERAFF. V usage is TRBV6-5 and J usage is TRBJ1-1; D possibly corresponds to TRBD1 (5 bases). Trimming shortened V by 8 bases and J by 10 bases, and 11 bases separated the two germline ends. Per germline, CDR1 MNHEY and CDR2 SVGAGI. The CDR3 runs 10 residues.

The J gene is TRBJ2-7, the V gene TRBV11-3; D remains unclear. The CDR3 consists of 16 residues. Germline V gene sequence: CDR1 SGHNT, CDR2 YENEEA. With 3 bases removed from V and 4 bases from J, the gap between germline ends came to 19 bases. This CDR3 is CASSFIAGVPTYEQYF. CDR3 coding DNA: TGTGCCAGCAGCTTTATAGCAGGTGTACCCACTTACGAGCAGTACTTC.

The sample holds a few counts of this clonotype. The CDR3 DNA reads as TGTGCCAGCAGCTCGGGACTCCAGAATGAGCAGTTCTTC. Translated, it gives CASSSGLQNEQFF. The rearrangement joins TRBV13 to TRBJ2-1; possibly TRBD2 for D (6 bases). Trimming left V 4 bases short and J 7 bases short, with 11 bases between. CDR1 and CDR2 from the germline V gene are PRHDT and FYEKMQ (reference sequence). The CDR3 extends over 13 amino acids.

This clonotype was counted a few times. The chain carries TRBV12-3 or TRBV12-4 and TRBJ1-1; D is uncertain. The CDR3 is 14 amino acids. The germline V and J ends were trimmed by 6 bases and 0 bases, with 11 bases remaining between them. The CDR3 sequence: CASSPRGLNTEAFF. The DNA for the CDR3 is TGTGCCAGCAGCCCCCGGGGTTTGAACACTGAAGCTTTCTTT.

The V call is TRBV7-2, the J call TRBJ1-5; a possible D gene is TRBD1 (6 bases). The length of the CDR3 is 14 residues. Trimming pared 1 base from V and 5 bases from J, leaving 9 bases between. Germline CDR1 reads SGHTA; CDR2 reads FQGNSA. The CDR3 sequence: CASSLEGVYQPQHF. CDR3 in DNA: TGTGCCAGCAGCTTAGAGGGGGTATATCAGCCCCAGCATTTT. The variable domain in full, with the rest retrieved from reference TRBV7-2 and TRBJ1-5, is GAGVSQSPSNKVTEKGKDVELRCDPISGHTALYWYRQSLGQGLEFLIYFQGNSAPDKSGLPSDRFSAERTGGSVSTLTIQRTQQEDSAVYLCASSLEGVYQPQHFGDGTRLSIL.

This chain connects TRBV2 to TRBJ1-1, with D perhaps TRBD1 (5 bases). This CDR3 contains 13 residues. Germline V gene data show CDR1 as SNHLY and CDR2 as FYNNEI. V dropped 9 bases and J dropped 1 base, with 12 bases sitting between them. The CDR3: CASPGPTNTEAFF. The CDR3 region has the DNA TGTGCCAGTCCGGGACCCACGAACACTGAAGCTTTCTTT.

In this sample, this clonotype turned up a few times. The chain combines TRBV6-5 with TRBJ1-4; D is unresolved. The V gene lost 2 bases and the J gene lost 5 bases, with 12 bases spanning the gap. This CDR3 is 15 amino acids long. Germline V gives CDR1 MNHEY, CDR2 SVGAGI. CDR3: CASSYTSAANEKLFF. CDR3 coding DNA: TGTGCCAGCAGTTACACCAGCGCAGCAAATGAAAAACTGTTTTTT.

The chain combines TRBV7-9 with TRBJ2-7; D may be TRBD1 (5 bases). The CDR3 sequence is 12 residues long. The V and J ends lost 4 bases and 6 bases respectively, with 10 bases between them. Germline loops: CDR1 SEHNR, CDR2 FQNEAQ (reference sequence). The CDR3 is CASSSSRAEQYF. In nucleotides, the CDR3 is TGTGCCAGCAGCTCCAGCAGGGCCGAGCAGTACTTC.

This rearrangement joins TRBV7-8 to TRBJ1-1; TRBD1 aligns across 7 bases. V lost 5 bases and J lost 5; bases outside the gene matches: 8. CDR3 length: 14 amino acids. Germline lookup yields CDR1 SGHVS and CDR2 FQNEAQ. The CDR3 region is CASSPETGRTEAFF. DNA for the CDR3: TGTGCCAGCAGCCCAGAGACAGGGCGAACTGAAGCTTTCTTT.

Only a few counts were recorded for this clonotype. The rearrangement joins TRBV5-1 to TRBJ1-5; perhaps TRBD1 as D (5 bases). V lost 4 bases, J lost 6 bases, and 14 bases lay in between. Germline CDR1 is SGHRS and CDR2 is YFSETQ. This CDR3 region has 14 residues. DNA of the CDR3: TGCGCCAGCAGCCTGGGGGATTTTAGTCAGCCCCAGCATTTT. Protein: CASSLGDFSQPQHF.

A few counts support this clonotype. The V call is TRBV5-6, the J call TRBJ1-1; the match to TRBD1 covers 10 bases. The CDR3 covers 14 residues. The J segment lost 8 bases and the V segment lost 5 bases, leaving 9 bases of the junction unmatched. Germline assignment: CDR1 SGHDT and CDR2 YYEEEE. The CDR3 protein is CASRLGQGRGEAFF. The CDR3 nucleotides read TGTGCCAGCAGGCTGGGACAGGGGCGTGGAGAAGCTTTCTTT.

The chain joins TRBV24-1 to TRBJ2-6, with D perhaps given as TRBD1 or TRBD2 (6 bases each). V lost 5 bases, J lost 0 bases, and 16 bases lay in between. Looked up from germline, CDR1 is KGHDR and CDR2 is SFDVKD. The CDR3 has 18 residues. Here the CDR3 DNA reads TGTGCCACCAGTGGCGGGGCCAGGGGACTCTCTGGGGCCAACGTCCTGACTTTC. Translating it yields CATSGGARGLSGANVLTF.

This clonotype was observed a handful of times. The rearrangement joins TRBV12-3 or TRBV12-4 to TRBJ2-5; TRBD1 agrees at 8 bases. V lost 3 bases, J lost 5 bases, and 5 bases stayed unmatched. CDR3 length: 14 residues. This CDR3 is CASSLTGVRETQYF. CDR3 DNA: TGTGCCAGCAGTTTGACAGGGGTGAGGGAGACCCAGTACTTC.

This clonotype has just a few counts. The chain recombines TRBV20-1 with TRBJ1-5; 8 bases map to TRBD1. V dropped 2 bases and J dropped 1; count of bases not matched to a gene: 16. Germline assignment: CDR1 DFQATT and CDR2 SNEGSKA (reference sequence). This CDR3 comprises 19 residues. The CDR3 DNA reads as TGCAGTGCTAGAATACCAGTACCGGACAGGGAGAGAAGCAATCAGCCCCAGCATTTT. Translating gives CSARIPVPDRERSNQPQHF.

The chain joins TRBV7-9 to TRBJ2-3; weak D call: TRBD1 (6 bases). The CDR3 is 14 residues long. Trimming took off 7 bases at V and 1 base at J, with 12 bases between the two ends. Germline loops: CDR1 SEHNR, CDR2 FQNEAQ (reference sequence). The CDR3 here is CASKGDTRTDTQYF. The DNA for the CDR3 is TGTGCCAGCAAAGGGGACACCCGCACAGATACGCAGTATTTT.

The rearrangement links TRBV12-3 or TRBV12-4 to TRBJ1-2, with 7 bases identical to TRBD1. The CDR3 has 16 amino acids. The V segment lost 6 bases and the J segment 7 bases; nucleotides outside the gene matches: 17. CDR3 protein: CASSHLKAGQGGGYTF. In DNA, the CDR3 is TGTGCCAGCAGCCATCTGAAGGCGGGCCAGGGGGGTGGCTACACCTTC.

This clonotype was counted at least ten times. The chain links TRBV7-2 to TRBJ1-2; the D gene is possibly TRBD1 (5 bases). V shed 5 bases and J shed 4 bases, with 11 bases lying between them. The CDR3 totals 13 residues. CDR1 is SGHTA, CDR2 FQGNSA, per germline. The CDR3 DNA reads TGTGCCAGCAGCCTCCAAAGGGGCTATGGCTACACCTTC. Protein product: CASSLQRGYGYTF. Using reference TRBV7-2 and TRBJ1-2 for the parts outside the CDR3, the full variable domain is GAGVSQSPSNKVTEKGKDVELRCDPISGHTALYWYRQSLGQGLEFLIYFQGNSAPDKSGLPSDRFSAERTGGSVSTLTIQRTQQEDSAVYLCASSLQRGYGYTFGSGTRLTVV.

This clonotype came up a few times. The rearrangement uses TRBV29-1 and TRBJ2-7; possibly TRBD2 for D (6 bases). CDR3 length: 13 amino acids. V was trimmed by 4 bases and J by 3 bases, leaving 13 bases between them. The germline gives CDR1 SQVTM, CDR2 ANQGSEA. CDR3 protein: CSVVGGGHYEQYF. CDR3 nucleotide sequence: TGCAGCGTTGTCGGGGGAGGCCACTACGAGCAGTACTTC.

The chain recombines TRBV24-1 with TRBJ2-1; D is ambiguous. Between the trimmed V and J ends, which lost 6 bases and 4 bases, there was a span of 6 bases. The germline gives CDR1 KGHDR, CDR2 SFDVKD. The CDR3 loop spans 12 amino acids. CDR3 DNA sequence: TGTGCCACCAGTTCCCCATACAATGAGCAGTTCTTC. Protein sequence: CATSSPYNEQFF.

The chain uses TRBV7-9 and TRBJ1-4; D is possibly TRBD1 (6 bases). The germline V gene encodes CDR1 SEHNR and CDR2 FQNEAQ (reference sequence). Trimming removed 0 bases at V and 8 bases at J, with 16 bases between. This CDR3 comprises 16 residues. CDR3 nucleotides: TGTGCCAGCAGCTTAGCGCTCGAAAGAAGGGGGGAAAAACTGTTTTTT. It yields the protein CASSLALERRGEKLFF.